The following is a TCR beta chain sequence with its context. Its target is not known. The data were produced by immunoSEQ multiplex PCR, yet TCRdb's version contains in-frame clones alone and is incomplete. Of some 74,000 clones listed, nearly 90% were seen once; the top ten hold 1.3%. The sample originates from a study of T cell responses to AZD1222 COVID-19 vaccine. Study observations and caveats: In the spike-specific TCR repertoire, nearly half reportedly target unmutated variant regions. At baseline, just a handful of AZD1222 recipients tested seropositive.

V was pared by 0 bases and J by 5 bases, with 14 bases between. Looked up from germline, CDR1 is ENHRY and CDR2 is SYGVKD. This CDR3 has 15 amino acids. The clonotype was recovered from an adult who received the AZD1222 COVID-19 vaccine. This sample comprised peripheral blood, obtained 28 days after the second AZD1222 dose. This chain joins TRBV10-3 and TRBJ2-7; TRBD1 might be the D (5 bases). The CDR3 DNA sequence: TGTGCCATCAGTGAGTCGGTAGGGGTGATCGACGAGCAGTACTTC. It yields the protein CAISESVGVIDEQYF.